The entry below describes one T cell receptor beta chain. What this receptor recognizes is not known. Base-call qualities are not available, and no considerably larger clone is one nucleotide away. Enrolling through a virtual design, the prospective study's participants ranged in age from roughly 18 to 89 years and lived across about two dozen United States geographic areas. Cohort assignment in the prospective study relied on participant-reported clinical history from a screening survey and a study questionnaire. Mobile phlebotomists in the prospective study collected whole blood, serum and a nasopharyngeal or oropharyngeal swab from every participant. Over a roughly 2-month period, participants in the prospective study had the option of providing additional blood draws and questionnaires. Before DNA extraction, blood samples from the prospective study were shipped at room temperature or frozen.

These data originate in a study of blood T cell repertoires in COVID-19 (TCRdb year 2020). At the level of the whole study: Samples covering the acute and convalescent phases of COVID-19 were provided by collaborators in the United States, Italy and Spain. The material from the prospective study consisted of cDNA or gDNA derived from T cells, B-cell-depleted T cells, or PBMCs. Deeply sampled blood TCRbeta repertoires from subjects exposed to, actively infected with, or recovered from COVID-19 were included in the dataset. The repertoires were released in a freely available public database intended as a resource for research on the immune response to SARS-CoV-2. The samples were drawn from the first 160 participants of the ongoing ImmuneRACE study and from 1,254 subjects provided by 6 global collaborators. Sample metadata almost always included a de-identified subject ID, COVID-19 status, age in years and sex. Where HLA class I and class II types were available, the types were taken from metadata supplied by the sample provider, not from assay-based typing.

The research as a whole found: How much clinical and demographic metadata was included differed by source and by participant, and the metadata was provided uncurated.

Relative to germline, V is 0 bases shorter and J is 4 bases shorter, with 7 bases between their ends. From cysteine to phenylalanine, the CDR3 is 14 amino acids long. Only the CDR3 portion is preserved as DNA: 42 bases, with reading frame beginning at the first base. The germline V gene (reference sequence) sets CDR1 to SGHNT and CDR2 to YYREEE. The immunoSEQ Assay, a bias-controlled multiplex PCR, was used to amplify TCRbeta CDR3 regions from genomic DNA. In the source study's methods: The number of nucleated cells in each sample was estimated by amplification of reference gene primers within the assay. To quantify the absolute abundance of each unique TCRbeta CDR3 rearrangement, sequence reads were collapsed and filtered. For each sample, productive Simpson clonality was calculated by taking the square root of Simpson's diversity index across productive rearrangements. TCRdb took over this immuneACCESS table, retaining in-frame rearrangements with V and J assigned. Such tables are incomplete; in checked studies, under half of the missing clones stem from an unresolved V gene, and the remainder is unexplained. The V and J calls and the clone size are those of that table, but D and trimming were determined from the DNA. In all, the sample holds fewer than 500,000 clones, and around 90% of those were seen once. Roughly 1.9% of the sample lies in the top ten.

This TCR was sampled from a woman between 18 and 29 years old with acute COVID-19. The chain was built from TRBV5-4 and TRBJ1-4, with the D gene not confidently named. The sequenced sample consisted of PBMCs or T cells enriched from blood (not recorded which). The DNA sequence follows: TGTGCCAGCAGCTTGGCCGTCGGTAATGAAAAACTGTTTTTT. Its translation is CASSLAVGNEKLFF.